What follows are 20 T cell receptor beta chains derived from one specimen sequenced in a study of shared clonotypes between healthy human individuals. Method: immunoSEQ multiplex PCR; TCRdb's copy keeps in-frame clones and lacks some. The data show about 660,000 clones, around 72% seen once. The sequenced material came from memory CD4+ T cells sorted from blood. As to subset: CD45RA-negative fraction. The receptors originated from a woman in her thirties in good health.

This clone was recorded a few times. The chain joins TRBV2 to TRBJ2-3; D gene unclear. Germline CDR1 SNHLY, CDR2 FYNNEI. The CDR3 length is 12 residues. V was pared by 6 bases and J by 6 bases, with 10 bases between. The CDR3 DNA reads TGTGCCAGCAGAGAAACCGGTGATACGCAGTATTTT. It is translated as CASRETGDTQYF.

At least ten counts were recorded for this clone. V and J are TRBV2 and TRBJ2-1, with 8 bases fitting TRBD2. Germline CDR1 reads SNHLY; CDR2 reads FYNNEI. With V trimmed by 5 bases and J by 0 bases, 6 bases remained unmatched. This CDR3 has 16 residues. CDR3 region: CASSLTSASSYNEQFF. DNA for the CDR3: TGTGCCAGCAGTCTGACTAGCGCCAGCTCCTACAATGAGCAGTTCTTC.

The chain combines TRBV11-2 with TRBJ2-7; no reliable D call. Trimming stripped 5 bases from V and 7 bases from J, with 9 bases between. The length of the CDR3 is 11 residues. CDR1 is SGHAT and CDR2 is FQNNGV in the germline V gene. The CDR3 DNA reads as TGTGCCAGCAGCCCGAAACGGGAGCAGTACTTC. It specifies CASSPKREQYF.

This clone appeared many times. The gene calls are TRBV30 and TRBJ2-3; the match to TRBD2 covers 10 bases. There are 16 residues in the CDR3. The germline CDR1 and CDR2 sequences are GTSNPN and SVGIG (reference sequence). V trimming: 0 bases; J trimming: 2 bases; junction bases outside the gene matches: 5. The CDR3 DNA is TGTGCCTGGAGTGTACGAGCGGGAGGGCTCACAGATACGCAGTATTTT. Translation gives CAWSVRAGGLTDTQYF. The whole variable domain, remainder taken from reference TRBV30 and TRBJ2-3, is SQTIHQWPATLVQPVGSPLSLECTVEGTSNPNLYWYRQAAGRGLQLLFYSVGIGQISSEVPQNLSASRPQDRQFILSSKKLLLSDSGFYLCAWSVRAGGLTDTQYFGPGTRLTVL.

The gene calls are TRBV5-1 and TRBJ2-3; 14 nucleotides agree with TRBD2. The V and J ends lost 5 bases and 0 bases, in that order; junction bases with no gene match: 8. The germline V gene has CDR1 SGHRS and CDR2 YFSETQ. CDR3 size: 18 residues. As DNA, the CDR3 is TGCGCCAGCAGTACGGGACTAGCGGGAGATCTCAGCACAGATACGCAGTATTTT. The encoded protein is CASSTGLAGDLSTDTQYF.

V is TRBV4-1 and J is TRBJ1-5; maybe TRBD1 (5 bases). V lost 3 bases and J 9 bases, leaving 12 bases between the germline ends. Per germline, CDR1 MGHRA and CDR2 YSYEKL. The CDR3 sequence is 13 residues long. The CDR3 DNA reads as TGCGCCAGCAGCCAGCCCGGACAACGGCCCCAGCATTTT. It codes for CASSQPGQRPQHF.

The chain recombines TRBV2 with TRBJ2-1; TRBD1 matches at 7 bases. The germline CDR1 and CDR2 sequences are SNHLY and FYNNEI. Germline trimming cut 5 bases from V and 1 base from J; bases unmatched to any gene: 2. The CDR3 covers 14 residues. Here the CDR3 reads CASSRQGSYNEQFF. The CDR3 DNA is TGTGCCAGCAGTCGACAGGGTTCCTACAATGAGCAGTTCTTC.

The genes are TRBV2 and TRBJ2-2, with 15 bases that match TRBD2. This CDR3 contains 15 residues. Germline-derived CDR1 and CDR2 are SNHLY and FYNNEI. V gave up 7 bases and J gave up 6 bases; unmatched junction bases: 3. The CDR3 nucleotides are TGTGCCAGCACCGGGACTAGCGGGAGGCCCGGGGAGCTGTTTTTT. Translating it yields CASTGTSGRPGELFF. Filled out from reference TRBV2 and TRBJ2-2, the complete variable domain reads EPEVTQTPSHQVTQMGQEVILRCVPISNHLYFYWYRQILGQKVEFLVSFYNNEISEKSEIFDDQFSVERPDGSNFTLKIRSTKLEDSAMYFCASTGTSGRPGELFFGEGSRLTVL.

This clone has a handful of counts. The chain joins TRBV7-8 to TRBJ1-4; 8 bases match TRBD1. This CDR3 spans 17 amino acids. Looked up from germline, CDR1 is SGHVS and CDR2 is FQNEAQ. V dropped 2 bases and J dropped 3; count of bases not matched to a gene: 8. The CDR3 protein is CASSLSGGVRPNEKLFF. The CDR3 DNA sequence: TGTGCCAGCAGCTTATCAGGGGGCGTTCGCCCTAATGAAAAACTGTTTTTT.

About this clone: The sample carries other DNA sequences with the same CDR3. V usage is TRBV28 and J usage is TRBJ2-5, with 10 nucleotides matching TRBD2. Trimming took 2 bases from V and 5 from J; bases not matched to a gene: 5. The CDR3 runs to 15 residues. CDR1 is MDHEN, CDR2 SYDVKM, per germline. The DNA for the CDR3 is TGTGCCAGCAGTTTAGGTCTAGCGGGAGTGGAGACCCAGTACTTC. Translated, it gives CASSLGLAGVETQYF.

The V gene is TRBV10-3, the J gene TRBJ1-2; no definite D call. Germline V CDR1 and CDR2: ENHRY, SYGVKD. V lost 11 bases, J lost 7 bases, and 14 bases lay in between. The CDR3 covers 11 residues. The CDR3 loop reads CAPSNRGGYTF. CDR3 nucleotide sequence: TGTGCCCCTTCAAACCGGGGTGGCTACACCTTC.

The CDR3: CASSLGRVTGELFF. DNA for the CDR3: TGTGCCAGCAGCTTAGGAAGAGTTACCGGGGAGCTGTTTTTT. The gene calls are TRBV7-6 and TRBJ2-2, with D unclear. The CDR3 length is 14 residues. V was cut by 1 base and J by 5 bases, with 8 bases left in between. The germline gives CDR1 SGHVS, CDR2 FNYEAQ.

Remarks on this clone: A read error may be the cause here, since a much bigger clone is one base away. The CDR3 does not close with the conserved phenylalanine or tryptophan, likely indicating a read error. The chain employs TRBV6-5 and TRBJ2-7, with TRBD1 matching over 7 bases. The CDR3 is made up of 12 amino acids. Per the germline V gene, CDR1 is MNHEY and CDR2 is SVGAGI. Trimming took 7 bases from V and 4 from J; bases not matched to a gene: 4. Here the CDR3 DNA reads TGTGCCAGCACCGGGGACAGATACGAGCAGTACCTC. It specifies CASTGDRYEQYL.

The chain joins TRBV6-6 to TRBJ2-1; possibly TRBD2 for D (6 bases). Deletions cut 7 bases from V and 8 bases from J, with 15 bases between. The CDR3 consists of 13 residues. Per germline, CDR1 MNHNY and CDR2 SVGAGI (reference sequence). The CDR3 spells CASTRRGGDEQFF. DNA of the CDR3: TGTGCCAGCACGAGGCGGGGAGGTGATGAGCAGTTCTTC.

This chain uses TRBV9 with TRBJ2-5; D gene uncertain. V shed 9 bases and J shed 1 base, with 1 base lying between them. Germline V CDR1 and CDR2: SGDLS, YYNGEE. The CDR3 extends over 9 amino acids. Here the CDR3 reads CATQETQYF. The CDR3, as DNA: TGTGCCACCCAAGAGACCCAGTACTTC.

V and J are TRBV11-2 and TRBJ2-7; 11 bases match TRBD2. CDR1 and CDR2 from the germline V gene are SGHAT and FQNNGV. V shed 6 bases and J 4 bases; nucleotides not matched to a gene: 14. The CDR3 extends over 17 amino acids. CDR3 nucleotides: TGTGCCAGCAGTCCCGGATATAGCGGGAGGGCCGGGTACGAGCAGTACTTC. Translation: CASSPGYSGRAGYEQYF.

This clone showed up just once. The V call is TRBV11-2, the J call TRBJ2-5; TRBD1 aligns across 11 bases. CDR1 is SGHAT and CDR2 is FQNNGV in the germline V gene. V trimming: 5 bases; J trimming: 5 bases; junction bases outside the gene matches: 1. CDR3 length: 13 residues. CDR3 nucleotide sequence: TGTGCCAGCAGCAGGGACAGGGGGGAGACCCAGTACTTC. As protein: CASSRDRGETQYF.

This clone was detected a few times. The chain joins TRBV30 to TRBJ1-2, with 7 bases lining up with TRBD1. V shed 1 base, J shed 2 bases, and the junction held 7 bases outside the gene matches. The CDR3 is 15 amino acids. Germline V gene sequence: CDR1 GTSNPN, CDR2 SVGIG (reference sequence). The CDR3 spells CAWSGTGLFNYGYTF. The CDR3 DNA follows: TGTGCCTGGAGTGGGACAGGACTTTTCAACTATGGCTACACCTTC.

The rearrangement uses TRBV29-1 and TRBJ1-1; 7 bases match TRBD1. CDR1 SQVTM and CDR2 ANQGSEA come from the germline V gene. The V and J ends lost 7 bases and 5 bases, in that order; junction bases with no gene match: 7. This CDR3 is 12 amino acids long. Here the CDR3 DNA reads TGCAGCGGAAACAGGGGCGATACTGAAGCTTTCTTT. Encoded protein: CSGNRGDTEAFF. Looking up the rest from reference TRBV29-1 and TRBJ1-1 gives the full variable domain: SAVISQKPSRDICQRGTSLTIQCQVDSQVTMMFWYRQQPGQSLTLIATANQGSEATYESGFVIDKFPISRPNLTFSTLTVSNMSPEDSSIYLCSGNRGDTEAFFGQGTRLTVV.

This clone was observed a handful of times. This chain links TRBV6-6 with TRBJ2-3; D may be TRBD2 (5 bases). Germline CDR1 reads MNHNY; CDR2 reads SVGAGI (reference sequence). Trimming took 5 bases from V and 5 from J, leaving 11 bases between them. This CDR3 region has 13 residues. CDR3 sequence (DNA): TGTGCCAGCAGTGGAGTTGGAGGAGATACGCAGTATTTT. This encodes CASSGVGGDTQYF.